This T cell receptor (beta chain) is drawn from a study of cytomegalovirus exposure and HLA in healthy donors. This clone was detected only once. Its antigen is as yet unknown. Germline V gene lookup returns CDR1 PRHDT and CDR2 FYEKMQ (reference sequence). The CDR3 loop spans 15 amino acids. The donors were healthy bone marrow donors. Overall study findings and caveats: Common viral pathogens were later found to be apparently linked to several of the most significant clusters. Previous analysis showed most TCR beta V segments were productive about 90% or about 30% of the time.

Amplification used 60 Vbeta primers and 13 Jbeta primers. Sequenced by immunoSEQ multiplex PCR; TCRdb stores in-frame clones only, minus some. The data show over 200,000 clones, roughly 79% seen once. The chain carries TRBV13 and TRBJ2-5; TRBD2 might be the D (7 bases). The assigned J gene may be wrong: the sequence end matches TRBJ2-7 better. This TCR was sampled from a woman between 40 and 50 years old in good health and CMV-seronegative. Source material: PBMCs. The CDR3 loop is CASSLSAGAHYEQYF. CDR3 nucleotide sequence: TGTGCCAGCAGCTTAAGCGCGGGGGCCCATTACGAGCAGTACTTC.